This TCR beta chain was captured in a study of blood T cell repertoires in COVID-19. Study-level background: Sample material is recorded as cDNA or gDNA derived from T cells, B-cell-depleted T cells, or PBMCs.

TCRdb keeps only in-frame clones here, not all; method: immunoSEQ multiplex PCR. The sample records around 200,000 clones, 85% to 90% being singletons. The CDR3 sequence is 15 residues long. Trimming cost V 0 bases and J 6 bases; bases outside gene matches: 3. CDR1 is SGHNT, CDR2 YYREEE, per germline (reference sequence). Sample: PBMCs or T cells enriched from blood (not recorded which). The TCR sequence derives from a woman between 45 and 60 years old in a cohort exposed to, infected with or recovered from COVID-19 (not recorded which). V gene TRBV5-4 combines with J gene TRBJ1-6; 7 nucleotides line up with TRBD1. DNA for the CDR3: TGTGCCAGCAGCTTGGGGGGACAGTCTAATTCACCCCTCCACTTT. Protein: CASSLGGQSNSPLHF.